This TCR beta chain stems from a study of blood T cells in healthy people across ages. Per germline, CDR1 KGHSH and CDR2 LQKENI. The CDR3 covers 20 residues. A second PCR of roughly 7 to 11 cycles used a sample-barcoded 5' primer and a J-beta primer mix. TCRdb reanalysed the 5' RACE reads using MiXCR and keeps one entry per CDR3 protein. The data hold 1.5 million to 2 million distinct CDR3 sequences, with 49% observed a single time. This clonotype was observed once. The chain uses TRBV18 and TRBJ2-1; 8 bases are a match to TRBD1. The J call is in doubt because the DNA end fits TRBJ2-7 better. The sequencing input was blood. The TCR comes from a woman aged 40 to 50 in good health. The CDR3, as DNA: TGTGCCAGCTCACGGCCAGGACAGGGATCGTCGCTAAGCTCCTACAATGAGCAGTACTTC. Its protein product is CASSRPGQGSSLSSYNEQYF.